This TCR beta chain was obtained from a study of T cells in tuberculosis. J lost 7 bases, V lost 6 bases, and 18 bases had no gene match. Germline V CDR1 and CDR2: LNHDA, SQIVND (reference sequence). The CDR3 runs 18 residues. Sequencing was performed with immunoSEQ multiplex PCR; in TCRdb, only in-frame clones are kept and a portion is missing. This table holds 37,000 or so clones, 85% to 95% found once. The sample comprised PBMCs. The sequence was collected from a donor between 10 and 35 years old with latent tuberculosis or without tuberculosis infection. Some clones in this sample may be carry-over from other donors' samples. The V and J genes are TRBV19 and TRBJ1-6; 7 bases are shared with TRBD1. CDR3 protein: CASSPKRVLSDRNSPLHF. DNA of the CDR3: TGTGCCAGTAGCCCTAAGAGGGTATTATCGGACAGGAATTCACCCCTCCACTTT.